This is a list of T cell receptor beta chains from one sample in a study of Ad26.COV2.S vaccination and SARS-CoV-2 variants. Repertoires were generated with immunoSEQ multiplex PCR, while TCRdb's copy carries only in-frame clones and drops some. The table shows 75,000 to 100,000 clones, with roughly 84% occurring only once. Specimen: peripheral blood, collected after recovery from COVID-19. These TCRs come from a human donor who had recovered from COVID-19. The CDR3 runs from the conserved cysteine through the conserved F or W. A D gene is named only where the DNA matches it firmly. Clone size, where shown, is once, few, many, or a class for clones that have expanded.

j_gene,d_gene,len,abundance,v_gene,CDR3nt,CDR3aa
TRBJ2-7,TRBD2,15,-,TRBV7-2,TGTGCCAGCAGCTTAGGGGGACTAGTGGGATACGAGCAGTACTTC,CASSLGGLVGYEQYF
TRBJ2-1,TRBD2,17,once,TRBV27,TGTGCCAGCAGTAAGGGACTAGCGGCGATTTCCTACAATGAGCAGTTCTTC,CASSKGLAAISYNEQFF
TRBJ2-3,-,15,few,TRBV5-4,TGTGCCAGCAGCCAACTAGGACCCGGCACAGATACGCAGTATTTT,CASSQLGPGTDTQYF
TRBJ2-3,-,14,-,TRBV7-3,TGTGCCAGCAGCTTATCGAAGCTCACAGATACGCAGTATTTT,CASSLSKLTDTQYF
TRBJ1-5,-,15,-,TRBV13,TGTGCCAGCAGCTTACCATTACGGAAACATCAGCCCCAGCATTTT,CASSLPLRKHQPQHF
TRBJ1-2,-,13,-,TRBV19,TGTGCCAGCGCCAGAGGTGTTGAATATGGCTACACCTTC,CASARGVEYGYTF
TRBJ2-7,-,15,-,TRBV18,TGTGCCAGCTCACCACCGTACAGGGTGGGTCCCGAGCAGTACTTC,CASSPPYRVGPEQYF
TRBJ2-7,TRBD2,17,-,TRBV2,TGTGCCAGCAGTGAATGGGCGACTAGCGGAGACTCCTACGAGCAGTACTTC,CASSEWATSGDSYEQYF
TRBJ1-4,TRBD1,14,-,TRBV28,TGTGCCAGCAGCTATGGGACAGCTAATGAAAAACTGTTTTTT,CASSYGTANEKLFF
TRBJ1-4,-,13,-,TRBV28,TGTGCCAGCAGTCGGGACCTAAATGAAAAACTGTTTTTT,CASSRDLNEKLFF
TRBJ2-2,-,15,once,TRBV28,TGTGCCAGCAGTTGGGACAAAGCGAACACCGGGGAGCTGTTTTTT,CASSWDKANTGELFF
TRBJ1-4,-,12,-,TRBV23-1,TGCGCCAGGGCCAAGGGAAATGAAAAACTGTTTTTT,CARAKGNEKLFF
TRBJ2-7,TRBD1,15,-,TRBV6-5,TGTGCCAGCAGGAATGACAGGGGAATAACCTACGAGCAGTACTTC,CASRNDRGITYEQYF